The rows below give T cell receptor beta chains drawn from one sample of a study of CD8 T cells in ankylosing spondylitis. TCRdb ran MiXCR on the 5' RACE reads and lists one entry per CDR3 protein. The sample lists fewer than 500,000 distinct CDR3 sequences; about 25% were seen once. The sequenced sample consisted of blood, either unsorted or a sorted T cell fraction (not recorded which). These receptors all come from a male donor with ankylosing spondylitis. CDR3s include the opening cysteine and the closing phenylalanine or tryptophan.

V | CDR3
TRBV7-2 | CATERSSGANVLTF
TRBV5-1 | CASSFGGQTYNEKLFF
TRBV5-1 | CASSLAGMETQYF
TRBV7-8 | CASSEEWSSQSQYF
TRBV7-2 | CASSPSGQPQHF
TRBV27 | CASSSTGTGGYEQYF
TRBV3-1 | CASSSWARPNTGELFF
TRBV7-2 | CASSLASGIYQPQHF
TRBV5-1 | CASSLAPMGTGTGELFF
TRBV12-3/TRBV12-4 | CASSFTGGVWETQYF
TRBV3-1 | CASSGQVILTDTQYF
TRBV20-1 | CSARTGGLAGVYEQYF
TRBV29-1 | CSVDTSWSYNEQFF
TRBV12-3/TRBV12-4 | CASSSARGQVNTEAFF
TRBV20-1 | CSAARDTDTQYF
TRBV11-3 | CASSLGGQEGQPQHF
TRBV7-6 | CASSRVTGTSTGELFF
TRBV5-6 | CASSLVSGQGNTIYF
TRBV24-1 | CATRGTSSGRSGEQFF
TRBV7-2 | CASSLSGGSNLETQYF
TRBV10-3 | CAISEPGTPSSYNEQFF
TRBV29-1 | CSAQESGAYTDTQYF
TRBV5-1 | CASRLQGALFDEQFF
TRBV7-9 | CASSLGSSGRGNEQFF
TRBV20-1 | CSARAGTDSTDTQYF
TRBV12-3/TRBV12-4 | CASRSGTSLMNEQFF
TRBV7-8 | CASTQRESSYNEQFF
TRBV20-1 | CSATWGVSEQYF
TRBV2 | CASGTATYNEQFF
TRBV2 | CASRDRGVEQYF
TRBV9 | CASSVRGEGNNEQFF
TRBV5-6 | CASSLSGQPQHF
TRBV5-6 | CASSLEASGRGNEQFF
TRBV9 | CASSTIQGLEGYTF
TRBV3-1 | CASSPRGADTEAFF
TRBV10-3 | CAISEFLGEQETQYF
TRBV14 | CASSHLTSGSWNEQFF
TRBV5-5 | CASSLNWGSNQPQHF
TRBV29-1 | CSVERGTKNIQYF
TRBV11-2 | CASSSRTSGRYNEQFF